This TCR beta chain was sequenced in a study of blood T cell repertoires in COVID-19. In the study overall: Acute and convalescent COVID-19 samples came from the United States, Italy and Spain.

Clones were sequenced by immunoSEQ multiplex PCR, and TCRdb holds only the in-frame ones, with some missing. Among around 100,000 clones listed, 75% to 90% were seen once. This clone was found a few times. The source is a woman of 80 years or more with acute or convalescent COVID-19. Sequencing was done on a sample of peripheral blood.

The CDR3 sequence is CASSSGTSETQYF. CDR3 bases: TGTGCCAGCAGTTCCGGGACTAGTGAGACCCAGTACTTC. The V gene is TRBV28, the J gene TRBJ2-5, with 8 bases aligning to TRBD2. CDR1 and CDR2 (germline): MDHEN, SYDVKM. J gave up 5 bases and V 4 bases, and 3 bases lay outside the gene matches. The CDR3 runs 13 residues.